What follows is one T cell receptor beta chain and its context. Its specificity is not known. The record originates from a study of OX40 agonist ivuxolimab in advanced cancers. Study observations and caveats: Partly responding patients at 0.1-3.0 mg/kg showed some of the smallest clonal expansion. In the 0.1 to 3.0 mg/kg range, CD4+ and CD8+ blood T cells had expanded clonally by week 6. The mean number of expanded clones was higher in CD8+ T cells than in CD4+.

Germline CDR1 is GTSNPN and CDR2 is SVGIG (reference sequence). This CDR3 has 10 residues. Trimming cost V 4 bases and J 4 bases, with 5 bases left between them. Measured with immunoSEQ multiplex PCR; TCRdb has only the in-frame clones, and not every one. The sample shows about 65,000 clones, about nine tenths of them seen only once. This clonotype originated in an adult with an advanced solid tumor such as melanoma, head and neck, liver or kidney cancer. The specimen was CD4+ or CD8+ T cells sorted from blood, collected in a trial of the OX40 agonist ivuxolimab. The genes are TRBV30 and TRBJ2-7; possible D gene TRBD1, 5 bases. The CDR3: CAWKGYEQYF. CDR3 sequence (DNA): TGTGCCTGGAAGGGGTACGAGCAGTACTTC.